This T cell receptor beta chain was identified in a study of cytomegalovirus exposure and HLA in healthy donors. Study-wide points: There was a cluster of highly shared sequence variants that was likely a sequencing artifact.

60 Vbeta and 13 Jbeta primers were used in PCR. Method: immunoSEQ multiplex PCR; TCRdb's copy keeps in-frame clones and lacks some. The sample records approximately 170,000 clones, just under 75% being singletons. To note about this clone: Its antigen remains unidentified.

The CDR3 has 11 residues. Germline assignment: CDR1 SGHKS and CDR2 YYEKEE (reference sequence). Trimming pared 2 bases from V and 2 bases from J, leaving 2 bases between. The receptor comes from a woman between 25 and 40 years old in good health and CMV-seropositive. This rearrangement joins TRBV5-5 to TRBJ2-7; D unresolved. Sequencing was performed on PBMCs. CDR3 coding DNA: TGTGCCAGCAGCTTCACCTACGAGCAGTACTTC. Its protein is CASSFTYEQYF.